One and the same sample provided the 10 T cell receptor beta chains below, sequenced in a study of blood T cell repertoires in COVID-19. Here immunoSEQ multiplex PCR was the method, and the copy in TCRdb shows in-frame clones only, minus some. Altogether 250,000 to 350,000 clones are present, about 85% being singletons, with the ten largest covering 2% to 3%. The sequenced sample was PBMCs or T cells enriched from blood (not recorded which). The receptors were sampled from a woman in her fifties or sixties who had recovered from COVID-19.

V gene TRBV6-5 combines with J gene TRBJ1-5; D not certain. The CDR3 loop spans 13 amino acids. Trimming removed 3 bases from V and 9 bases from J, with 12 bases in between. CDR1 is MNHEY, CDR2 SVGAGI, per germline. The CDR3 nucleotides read TGTGCCAGCAGTTATGGCCCCTCAGGGCCCCAGCATTTT. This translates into CASSYGPSGPQHF.

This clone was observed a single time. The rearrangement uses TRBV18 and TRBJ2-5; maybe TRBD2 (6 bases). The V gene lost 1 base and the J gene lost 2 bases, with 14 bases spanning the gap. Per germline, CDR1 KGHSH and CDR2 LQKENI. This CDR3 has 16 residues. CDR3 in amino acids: CASSPLSSAVQETQYF. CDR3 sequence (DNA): TGTGCCAGCTCACCACTATCTAGCGCGGTTCAAGAGACCCAGTACTTC.

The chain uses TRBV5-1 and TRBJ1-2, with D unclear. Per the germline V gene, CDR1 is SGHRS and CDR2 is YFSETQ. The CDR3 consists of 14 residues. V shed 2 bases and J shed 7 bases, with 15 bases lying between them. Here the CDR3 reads CASSLIDSFFGYTF. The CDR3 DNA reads TGCGCCAGCAGCTTAATTGACTCCTTCTTTGGCTACACCTTC.

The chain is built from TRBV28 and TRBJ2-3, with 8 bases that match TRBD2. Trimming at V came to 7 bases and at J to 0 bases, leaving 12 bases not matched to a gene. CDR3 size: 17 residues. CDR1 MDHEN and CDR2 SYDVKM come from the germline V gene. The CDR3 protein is CASKPPERGLSTDTQYF. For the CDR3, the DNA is TGTGCCAGCAAACCCCCAGAGCGGGGGCTAAGCACAGATACGCAGTATTTT.

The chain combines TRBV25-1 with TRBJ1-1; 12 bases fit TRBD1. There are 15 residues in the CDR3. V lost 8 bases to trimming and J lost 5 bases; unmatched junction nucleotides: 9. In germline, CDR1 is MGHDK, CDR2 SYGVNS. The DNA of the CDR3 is TGTGCCAGCGGCCCTGGGGACAGGGGGCGAACTGAAGCTTTCTTT. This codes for CASGPGDRGRTEAFF.

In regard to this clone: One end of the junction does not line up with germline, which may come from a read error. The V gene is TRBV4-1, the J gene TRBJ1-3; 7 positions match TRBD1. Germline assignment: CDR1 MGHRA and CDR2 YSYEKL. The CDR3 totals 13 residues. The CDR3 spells CASSLQGVSVKNF. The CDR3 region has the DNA TGCGCCAGCAGCCTCCAGGGGGTCAGCGTGAAGAATTTT.

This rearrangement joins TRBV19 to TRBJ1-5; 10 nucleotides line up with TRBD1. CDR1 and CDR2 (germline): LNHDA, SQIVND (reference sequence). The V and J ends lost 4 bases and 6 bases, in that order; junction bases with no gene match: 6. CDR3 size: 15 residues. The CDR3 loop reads CASSSRDRGSQPQHF. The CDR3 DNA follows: TGTGCCAGTAGTAGCCGGGACAGGGGATCTCAGCCCCAGCATTTT.

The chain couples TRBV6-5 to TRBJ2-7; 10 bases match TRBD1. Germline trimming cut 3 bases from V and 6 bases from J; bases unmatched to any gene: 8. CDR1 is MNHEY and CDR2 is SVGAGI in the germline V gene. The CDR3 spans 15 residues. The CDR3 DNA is TGTGCCAGCAGTTATATGGGGACAGGGGAAAGCGAGCAGTACTTC. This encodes CASSYMGTGESEQYF.

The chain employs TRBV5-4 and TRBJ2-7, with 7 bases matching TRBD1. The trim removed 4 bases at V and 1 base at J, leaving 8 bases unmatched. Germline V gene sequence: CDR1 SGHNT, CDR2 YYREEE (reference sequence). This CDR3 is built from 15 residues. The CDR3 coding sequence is TGTGCCAGCAGCGGGTACAGGGGCCTATCCTACGAGCAGTACTTC. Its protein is CASSGYRGLSYEQYF.

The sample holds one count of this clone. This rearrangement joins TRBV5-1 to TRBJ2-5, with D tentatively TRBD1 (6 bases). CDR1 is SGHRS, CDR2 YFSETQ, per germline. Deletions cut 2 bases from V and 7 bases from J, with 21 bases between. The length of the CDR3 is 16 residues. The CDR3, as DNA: TGCGCCAGCAGCTTATCCGGGACACTGCTTTACTGGACCCAGTACTTC. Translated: CASSLSGTLLYWTQYF.